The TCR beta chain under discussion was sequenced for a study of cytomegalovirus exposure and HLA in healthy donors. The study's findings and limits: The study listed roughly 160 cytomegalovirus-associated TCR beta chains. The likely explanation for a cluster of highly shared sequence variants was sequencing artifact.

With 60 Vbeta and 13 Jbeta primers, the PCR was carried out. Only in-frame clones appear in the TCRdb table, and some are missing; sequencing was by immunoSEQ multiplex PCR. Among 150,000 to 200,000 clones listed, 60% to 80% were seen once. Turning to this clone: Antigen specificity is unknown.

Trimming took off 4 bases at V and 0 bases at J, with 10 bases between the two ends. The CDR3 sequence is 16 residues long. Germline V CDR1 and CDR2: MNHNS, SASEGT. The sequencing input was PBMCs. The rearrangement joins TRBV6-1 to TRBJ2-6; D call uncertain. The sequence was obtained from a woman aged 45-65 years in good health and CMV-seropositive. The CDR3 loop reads CASSAGILSGANVLTF. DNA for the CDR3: TGTGCCAGCAGTGCAGGAATTCTCTCTGGGGCCAACGTCCTGACTTTC.